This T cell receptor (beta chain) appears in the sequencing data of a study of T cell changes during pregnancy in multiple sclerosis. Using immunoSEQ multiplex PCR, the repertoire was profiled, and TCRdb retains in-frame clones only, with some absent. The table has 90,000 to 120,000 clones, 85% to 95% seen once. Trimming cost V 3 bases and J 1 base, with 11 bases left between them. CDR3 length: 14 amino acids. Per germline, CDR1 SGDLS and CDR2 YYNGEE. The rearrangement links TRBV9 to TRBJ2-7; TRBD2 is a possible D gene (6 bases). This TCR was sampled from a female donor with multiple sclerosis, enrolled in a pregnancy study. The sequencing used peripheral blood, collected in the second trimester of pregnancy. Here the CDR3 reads CASSAGGVSYEQYF. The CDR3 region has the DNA TGTGCCAGCAGCGCCGGCGGGGTTTCCTACGAGCAGTACTTC.